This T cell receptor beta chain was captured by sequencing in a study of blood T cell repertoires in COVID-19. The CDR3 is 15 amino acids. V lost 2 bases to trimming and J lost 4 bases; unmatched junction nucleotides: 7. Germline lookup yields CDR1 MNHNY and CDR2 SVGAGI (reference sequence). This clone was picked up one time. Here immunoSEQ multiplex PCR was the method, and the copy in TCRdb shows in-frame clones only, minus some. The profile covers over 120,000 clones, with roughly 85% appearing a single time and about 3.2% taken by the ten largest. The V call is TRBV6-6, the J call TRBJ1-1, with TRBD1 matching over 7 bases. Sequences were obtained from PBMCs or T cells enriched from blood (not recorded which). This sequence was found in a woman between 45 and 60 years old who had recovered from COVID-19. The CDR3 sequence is CASSYRQGTTTEAFF. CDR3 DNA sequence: TGTGCCAGCAGTTACCGACAGGGAACTACCACTGAAGCTTTCTTT.